This T cell receptor (beta chain) was observed in a study of somatic mutations in cytotoxic T cells in rheumatoid arthritis. Looking at the study overall: Using a FACSAria II or Sony SH800, a portion of the V beta antibody-stained T-cell populations were flow-sorted at nearly 100% purity, and among those populations were V beta1+ cells that were then sequenced for TCRB.

V dropped 3 bases and J dropped 4; count of bases not matched to a gene: 5. The CDR3 totals 15 residues. The germline V gene has CDR1 MNHEY and CDR2 SMNVEV (reference sequence). Profiled with immunoSEQ multiplex PCR; TCRdb holds only in-frame clones, not every one. The sample consists of about 26,000 clones, around 80% of them appearing once. Positive magnetic bead selection separated CD4+ and CD8+ cells, and flow cytometry confirmed purity. The sequence was obtained from a man aged 45-65 years in good health. The chain uses TRBV27 and TRBJ2-7; 11 positions match TRBD2. The sequenced sample was CD8+ T cells sorted from blood. The CDR3 reads CASSLGTSGRYEQYF. The CDR3 coding sequence is TGTGCCAGCAGTTTGGGAACTAGCGGGAGATACGAGCAGTACTTC.